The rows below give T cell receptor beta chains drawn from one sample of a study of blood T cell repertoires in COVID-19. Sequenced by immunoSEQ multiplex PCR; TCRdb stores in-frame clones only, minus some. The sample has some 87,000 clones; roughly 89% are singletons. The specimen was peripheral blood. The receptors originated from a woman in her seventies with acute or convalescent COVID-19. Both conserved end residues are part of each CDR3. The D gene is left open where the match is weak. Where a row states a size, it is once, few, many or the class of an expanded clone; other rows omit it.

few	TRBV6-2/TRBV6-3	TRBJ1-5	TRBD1	TGTGCCAGCAGTAAAAGGGGGCTGAACAATCAGCCCCAGCATTTT	CASSKRGLNNQPQHF
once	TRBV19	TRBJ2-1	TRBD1	TGTGCCAGTAGTAGAGGACAGGGACCTGGGCAGTTCTTC	CASSRGQGPGQFF
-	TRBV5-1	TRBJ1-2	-	TGCGCCAGCAGCTTGGAGGCAGGGGTGAATGGCTACACCTTC	CASSLEAGVNGYTF
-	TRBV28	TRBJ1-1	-	TGTGCCAGCAGTTCACAGTGGAACACTGAAGCTTTCTTT	CASSSQWNTEAFF
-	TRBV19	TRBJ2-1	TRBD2	TGTGCCAGTAGTAGAGGGACTAGCGGGCTCAATGAGCAGTTCTTC	CASSRGTSGLNEQFF
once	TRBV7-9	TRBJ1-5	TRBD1	TGTGCCAGCAGCCTGGGACAGGGGTCCCCCAATCAGCCCCAGCATTTT	CASSLGQGSPNQPQHF
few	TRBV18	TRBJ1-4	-	TGTGCCAGCTCGCCGGGACCTGCCAGGGGTGGTGAAAAACTGTTTTTT	CASSPGPARGGEKLFF
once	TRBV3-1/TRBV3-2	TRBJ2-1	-	TGTGCCAGCAGCCAAGAATCCCAAGGGAGGAATGAGCAGTTCTTC	CASSQESQGRNEQFF
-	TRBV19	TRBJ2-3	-	TGTGCCAGTAGTATCAGGGCGGTAGATACGCAGTATTTT	CASSIRAVDTQYF
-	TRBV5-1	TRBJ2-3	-	TGCGCCAGCAGGGTCCCAGGGGGGATTGTGGATACGCAGTATTTT	CASRVPGGIVDTQYF
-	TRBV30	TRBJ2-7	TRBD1	TGTGCCTGGAGACCGGGGACAGTCTACGAGCAGTACTTC	CAWRPGTVYEQYF
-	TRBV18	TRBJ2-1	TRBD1	TGTGCCAGCTCACCCCTGGGACAGGGTGTGGGTGAGCAGTTCTTC	CASSPLGQGVGEQFF
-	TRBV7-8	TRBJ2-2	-	TGTGCCAGCAGCGAAACAGGGTATTTAAACACCGGGGAGCTGTTTTTT	CASSETGYLNTGELFF
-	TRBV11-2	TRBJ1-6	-	TGTGCCAGCAGCTCAACCGGGGATAATTCACCCCTCCACTTT	CASSSTGDNSPLHF
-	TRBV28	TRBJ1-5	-	TGTGCCAGCAGTTTAGGTTACAGGGCATATAGCAATCAGCCCCAGCATTTT	CASSLGYRAYSNQPQHF
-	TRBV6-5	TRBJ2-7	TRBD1	TGTGCCAGCAGTCCGGCCTGGACAGGTTCCTACGAGCAGTACTTC	CASSPAWTGSYEQYF
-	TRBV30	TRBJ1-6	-	TGTGCCTGGAATGTCCGGGGGGCGATTTCACCCCTCCACTTT	CAWNVRGAISPLHF
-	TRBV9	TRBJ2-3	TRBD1	TGTGCCAGCACCCGGGGGGACAGGGGGCGGGATACGCAGTATTTT	CASTRGDRGRDTQYF
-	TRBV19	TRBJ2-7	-	TGTGCCAGTAGTAAGGAGGAATACTACGAGCAGTACTTC	CASSKEEYYEQYF